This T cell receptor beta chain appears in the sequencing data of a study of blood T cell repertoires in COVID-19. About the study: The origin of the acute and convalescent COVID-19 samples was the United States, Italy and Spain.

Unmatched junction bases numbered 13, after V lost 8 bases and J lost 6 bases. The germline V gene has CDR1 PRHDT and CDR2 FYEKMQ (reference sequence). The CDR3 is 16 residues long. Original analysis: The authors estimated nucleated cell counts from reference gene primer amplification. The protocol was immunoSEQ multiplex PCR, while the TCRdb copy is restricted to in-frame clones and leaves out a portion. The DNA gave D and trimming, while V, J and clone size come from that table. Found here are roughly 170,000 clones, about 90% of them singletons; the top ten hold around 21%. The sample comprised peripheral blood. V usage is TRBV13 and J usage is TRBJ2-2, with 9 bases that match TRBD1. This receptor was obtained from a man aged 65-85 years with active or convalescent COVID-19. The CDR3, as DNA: TGTGCCAGCCTTTCTTGGACAGGGGCCTCCCCCGGGGAGCTGTTTTTT. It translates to CASLSWTGASPGELFF.